The present TCR beta chain was sequenced within a study of shared clonotypes between healthy human individuals. Study-level findings and limits: It was the non-shared clonotypes that had lower generation probabilities than clonotypes shared by all four donors. The naive CD4 repertoires of a few donors were compared, and about 5% of clonotypes were shared.

Terminally differentiated effector memory CD45RA+ cells were left out of the naive CD8 fraction, which was CD45RO-negative and positively selected for CCR7. CDR1 and CDR2 from the germline V gene are MNHEY and SMNVEV (reference sequence). The CDR3 loop spans 14 amino acids. Trimming took off 2 bases at V and 0 bases at J, with 8 bases between the two ends. A note on this clone: Its cognate antigen is unknown.

It was at deep level that the assay was run. Genomic DNA from each subset was divided evenly over several immunoSEQ plates. Only in-frame clones appear in the TCRdb table, and some are missing; sequencing was by immunoSEQ multiplex PCR. Found here are over 2 million clones, about 94% of them singletons; the top ten hold around 1.1%. This clonotype originated in a man between 18 and 29 years old in good health. This chain joins TRBV27 and TRBJ2-7; no clear D gene. Sequences were obtained from naive CD8+ T cells sorted from blood. The CDR3 reads CASSLGPDSYEQYF. The CDR3 DNA sequence: TGTGCCAGCAGTTTAGGCCCAGACTCCTACGAGCAGTACTTC.